A single sample is the source of the 25 T cell receptor beta chains below, sequenced in a study of blood T cells in healthy people across ages. Alongside a J-beta primer mix, a sample-barcoded 5' primer served in a second PCR lasting about 7 to 12 cycles. TCRdb fed the 5' RACE reads into MiXCR, producing one record per CDR3 protein. There are approximately 730,000 distinct CDR3 sequences in the sample; roughly 43% occur only once, and less than 25% lies in the top ten. Input material: blood. The source of these receptors is a woman in her sixties in good health.

The genes are TRBV12-3 or TRBV12-4 and TRBJ1-5; 8 nucleotides line up with TRBD1. The CDR3 spans 15 residues. The trim removed 6 bases at V and 1 base at J, leaving 5 bases unmatched. CDR3 protein: CASSTRDRSNQPQHF. CDR3 DNA: TGTGCCAGCAGCACCAGGGACAGGAGCAATCAGCCCCAGCATTTT.

This clonotype has only a few counts. The chain couples TRBV5-1 to TRBJ2-3, with D possibly being TRBD1 (6 bases). This CDR3 has 16 residues. Trimming left V 1 base short and J 2 bases short, with 14 bases between. From germline, CDR1 is SGHRS and CDR2 YFSETQ. The chain's CDR3 is CASSLLGGPYTDTQYF. CDR3 DNA sequence: TGCGCCAGCAGCTTGTTAGGGGGACCTTACACAGATACGCAGTATTTT.

The rearrangement links TRBV6-6 to TRBJ2-5; the match to TRBD1 covers 9 bases. The CDR3 length is 15 residues. From germline, CDR1 is MNHNY and CDR2 SVGAGI (reference sequence). The trim removed 4 bases at V and 5 bases at J, leaving 8 bases unmatched. The CDR3 region has the DNA TGTGCCAGCAGTTCGACAGGGGGAAGGGAGGAGACCCAGTACTTC. It encodes CASSSTGGREETQYF.

V is TRBV3-1 and J is TRBJ2-3; D remains ambiguous. V was trimmed by 3 bases and J by 4 bases, leaving 14 bases between them. The CDR3 sequence is 15 residues long. Germline V gene sequence: CDR1 LGHDT, CDR2 YNNKEL (reference sequence). The CDR3 nucleotides are TGTGCCAGCAGCCACAATCCATCAGGCGCAGATACGCAGTATTTT. It yields the protein CASSHNPSGADTQYF.

V and J are TRBV12-3 or TRBV12-4 and TRBJ2-7, with 14 bases that match TRBD2. This CDR3 region has 18 residues. Trimming at V came to 6 bases and at J to 0 bases, leaving 10 bases not matched to a gene. CDR3 loop: CASSLGLAGGLSSYEQYF. CDR3 DNA: TGTGCCAGCAGCCTAGGACTAGCGGGGGGCCTAAGCTCCTACGAGCAGTACTTC.

V is TRBV12-3 or TRBV12-4 and J is TRBJ2-5, with TRBD2 as a possible D gene (6 bases). The CDR3 sequence is 17 residues long. Trimming shortened V by 6 bases and J by 11 bases, and 31 bases separated the two germline ends. The CDR3 DNA reads as TGTGCCAGCAGGTCCTTTGGCGGGGCCTCTTCAGTTCAGGGACAGTACTTC. The encoded protein is CASRSFGGASSVQGQYF.

The rearrangement links TRBV2 to TRBJ2-2; TRBD2 matches 16 bases. Germline CDR1 and CDR2: SNHLY and FYNNEI. The length of the CDR3 is 16 residues. V was pared by 11 bases and J by 0 bases, with 3 bases of the junction left unmatched. The CDR3 region is CAGTSGRAANTGELFF. CDR3 DNA sequence: TGTGCCGGGACTAGCGGGAGGGCCGCGAACACCGGGGAGCTGTTTTTT.

This clonotype was picked up a small number of times. The chain uses TRBV11-3 and TRBJ2-3; TRBD2 agrees at 14 bases. Germline trimming cut 4 bases from V and 5 bases from J; bases unmatched to any gene: 2. Germline V gives CDR1 SGHNT, CDR2 YENEEA. The CDR3 spans 15 residues. CDR3 amino acids: CASSSGTSGRDTQYF. CDR3 in DNA: TGTGCCAGCAGCTCAGGGACTAGCGGGAGAGATACGCAGTATTTT.

The chain has TRBV28 and TRBJ2-7; 8 bases match TRBD2. With V trimmed by 6 bases and J by 4 bases, 8 bases remained unmatched. Germline-derived CDR1 and CDR2 are MDHEN and SYDVKM. The CDR3 is made up of 14 amino acids. CDR3 in DNA: TGTGCCAGCAGAGATCTGGCGGGAGGTTACGAGCAGTACTTC. This gives the protein CASRDLAGGYEQYF.

This clonotype has a handful of counts. The chain is built from TRBV20-1 and TRBJ2-7, with a possible D match to TRBD2 (5 bases). The V end lost 2 bases, the J end lost 7 bases, and 27 bases lay between the germline ends. Germline loops: CDR1 DFQATT, CDR2 SNEGSKA (reference sequence). The CDR3 totals 17 residues. The CDR3 DNA reads TGCAGTGCTAGAACGGTAAACGAGCTAGCAGGCTACAATGAGCAGTACTTC. Encoded protein: CSARTVNELAGYNEQYF.

This chain links TRBV27 with TRBJ2-2; maybe TRBD2 (6 bases). The CDR3 has 16 residues. Per germline, CDR1 MNHEY and CDR2 SMNVEV (reference sequence). The V and J ends lost 3 bases and 7 bases respectively, with 18 bases between them. In DNA, the CDR3 is TGTGCCAGCAGTTTTGTGGACTACCCTAGTGTCGGGGAGCTGTTTTTT. Residues: CASSFVDYPSVGELFF.

V gene TRBV24-1 combines with J gene TRBJ2-5; D tentatively reads TRBD1 or TRBD2 (5 bases each). Per germline, CDR1 KGHDR and CDR2 SFDVKD. V was trimmed by 7 bases and J by 3 bases, leaving 20 bases between them. This CDR3 comprises 16 residues. The CDR3 region is CATSLTGRDQEETQYF. The CDR3 DNA sequence: TGTGCCACCAGCCTGACGGGACGGGACCAAGAAGAGACCCAGTACTTC.

This clonotype was seen a handful of times. The rearrangement uses TRBV20-1 and TRBJ2-4; 10 nucleotides match TRBD2. Looked up from germline, CDR1 is DFQATT and CDR2 is SNEGSKA (reference sequence). This CDR3 contains 18 residues. The J segment lost 3 bases and the V segment lost 6 bases, leaving 17 bases of the junction unmatched. CDR3 sequence reads: CSAPGGAGGPRIKNIQYF. CDR3 coding DNA: TGCAGTGCCCCCGGGGGAGCGGGAGGGCCCAGGATCAAAAACATTCAGTACTTC.

J is TRBJ2-7 and V is TRBV4-2; 8 bases agree with TRBD2. Germline V gives CDR1 LGHNA, CDR2 YNFKEQ. The ends lost 1 base at V and 1 base at J; junction bases unmatched: 9. The CDR3 has 17 residues. The CDR3 DNA follows: TGTGCCAGCAGCCAAGCTCACTCTAGCGGGCGATCCTACGAGCAGTACTTC. Encoded protein: CASSQAHSSGRSYEQYF.

V usage is TRBV24-1 and J usage is TRBJ1-2; D is unresolved. V was clipped by 3 bases and J by 2 bases, with 9 bases between them. The CDR3 runs 14 residues. Per germline, CDR1 KGHDR and CDR2 SFDVKD. This chain's CDR3 is CATSDTGLNYGYTF. The CDR3, as DNA: TGTGCCACCAGTGATACCGGGCTGAACTATGGCTACACCTTC.

The rearrangement joins TRBV20-1 to TRBJ2-5; D is unresolved. Judging by the DNA end, TRBJ2-7 fits better; the J call may be wrong. The CDR3 covers 11 residues. CDR1 is DFQATT, CDR2 SNEGSKA, per germline (reference sequence). The CDR3 is CSASAPREQYF. The CDR3 DNA reads TGCAGTGCTAGCGCTCCGCGCGAGCAGTACTTC.

V usage is TRBV11-2 and J usage is TRBJ2-1; 11 bases fit TRBD2. The CDR3 length is 16 residues. V was clipped by 2 bases and J by 6 bases; unmatched bases: 6. The germline V gene encodes CDR1 SGHAT and CDR2 FQNNGV. The CDR3 nucleotides are TGTGCCAGCAGCTTAACTAGCGGGAGTGTTAGCAATGAGCAGTTCTTC. It encodes CASSLTSGSVSNEQFF.

This clonotype has a count of ten or more. V is TRBV12-3 or TRBV12-4 and J is TRBJ2-7; 8 nucleotides match TRBD1. J was trimmed by 3 bases and V by 5 bases; bases with no gene match: 6. CDR3 length equals 14 residues. CDR3 residues: CASSESDRVYEQYF. The CDR3 DNA reads TGTGCCAGCAGTGAGTCGGACAGGGTCTACGAGCAGTACTTC.

The CDR3 bases are TGTGCCAGCATCCCATGGTCGGGCTACGGCTACACCTTC. Encoded protein: CASIPWSGYGYTF. The chain carries TRBV6-6 and TRBJ1-2; D is unclear. The V gene lost 7 bases and the J gene lost 8 bases, with 17 bases spanning the gap. Germline CDR1 and CDR2: MNHNY and SVGAGI (reference sequence). CDR3 size: 13 residues.

The chain recombines TRBV6-6 with TRBJ2-7; a weak D match, TRBD2 (6 bases). Germline lookup yields CDR1 MNHNY and CDR2 SVGAGI (reference sequence). Trimming pared 5 bases from V and 3 bases from J, leaving 11 bases between. This CDR3 has 13 residues. CDR3 in amino acids: CASSLRTNYEQYF. CDR3 bases: TGTGCCAGCAGTCTACGGACTAACTACGAGCAGTACTTC.

As concerns this clonotype: A read error is possible here, since a much larger clone lies one base away. V usage is TRBV7-2 and J usage is TRBJ2-1; D is possibly TRBD1 or TRBD2 (6 bases each). Germline CDR1 reads SGHTA; CDR2 reads FQGNSA. V was shortened by 2 bases and J by 1 base, with 12 bases between the two germline ends. This CDR3 is built from 16 residues. CDR3 in amino acids: CASSLIGGGSYNEQFF. DNA for the CDR3: TGTGCCAGCAGCTTAATCGGGGGCGGTTCCTACAATGAGCAGTTCTTC.

V and J are TRBV10-3 and TRBJ2-7; 7 bases match TRBD1. In germline, CDR1 is ENHRY, CDR2 SYGVKD. There are 12 residues in the CDR3. With 6 bases clipped from V and 6 bases from J, the junction kept 5 bases outside the gene matches. CDR3 DNA: TGTGCCATCAGCGAGACAGGGTCCGAGCAGTACTTC. Its translation: CAISETGSEQYF.

This clonotype turned up a few times. The rearrangement joins TRBV7-9 to TRBJ1-2; perhaps TRBD1 as D (5 bases). The germline V gene encodes CDR1 SEHNR and CDR2 FQNEAQ (reference sequence). The CDR3 is made up of 14 amino acids. Trimming cost V 5 bases and J 8 bases, with 18 bases left between them. CDR3 DNA: TGTGCCAGCAGCCCCGGGGGGAGGGAGCAAGGCTACACCTTC. This encodes CASSPGGREQGYTF.

Comments on this clonotype: Being one base from a much bigger clone, this may be a read error. This chain connects TRBV28 to TRBJ2-1; D is ambiguous. Germline V lookup: CDR1 MDHEN, CDR2 SYDVKM. The CDR3 has 15 amino acids. The ends were cut back, 6 bases at V and 7 bases at J, with 19 bases in the middle. This CDR3 reads CASRAPVLYKNEQFF. CDR3 nucleotides: TGTGCCAGCAGGGCGCCGGTACTATACAAGAATGAGCAGTTCTTC.

As regards this clonotype: A much more abundant neighbour one base away suggests this may be a read error. This rearrangement joins TRBV4-1 to TRBJ2-5; D is possibly TRBD2 (7 bases). The V end lost 0 bases, the J end lost 11 bases, and 22 bases lay between the germline ends. The V gene's germline CDR1 is MGHRA and CDR2 YSYEKL. CDR3 length: 16 residues. The CDR3 DNA reads TGCGCCAGCAGCCAAGAAAAGGGGGGGCCGGGGAATGAGCAGTACTTC. It is translated as CASSQEKGGPGNEQYF.